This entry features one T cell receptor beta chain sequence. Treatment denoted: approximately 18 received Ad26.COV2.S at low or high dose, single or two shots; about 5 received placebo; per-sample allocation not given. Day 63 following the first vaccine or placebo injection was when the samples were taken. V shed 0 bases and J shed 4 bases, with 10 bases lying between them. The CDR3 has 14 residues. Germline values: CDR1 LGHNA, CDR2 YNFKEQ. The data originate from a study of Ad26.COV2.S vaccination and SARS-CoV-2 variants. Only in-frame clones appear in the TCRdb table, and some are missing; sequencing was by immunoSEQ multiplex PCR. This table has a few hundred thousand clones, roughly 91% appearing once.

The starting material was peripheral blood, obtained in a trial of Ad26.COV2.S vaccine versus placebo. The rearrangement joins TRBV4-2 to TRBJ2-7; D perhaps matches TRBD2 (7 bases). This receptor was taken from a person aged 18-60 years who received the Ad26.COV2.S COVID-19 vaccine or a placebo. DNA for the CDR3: TGTGCCAGCAGCCAAGAGGGGAGGGGGTACGAGCAGTACTTC. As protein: CASSQEGRGYEQYF.